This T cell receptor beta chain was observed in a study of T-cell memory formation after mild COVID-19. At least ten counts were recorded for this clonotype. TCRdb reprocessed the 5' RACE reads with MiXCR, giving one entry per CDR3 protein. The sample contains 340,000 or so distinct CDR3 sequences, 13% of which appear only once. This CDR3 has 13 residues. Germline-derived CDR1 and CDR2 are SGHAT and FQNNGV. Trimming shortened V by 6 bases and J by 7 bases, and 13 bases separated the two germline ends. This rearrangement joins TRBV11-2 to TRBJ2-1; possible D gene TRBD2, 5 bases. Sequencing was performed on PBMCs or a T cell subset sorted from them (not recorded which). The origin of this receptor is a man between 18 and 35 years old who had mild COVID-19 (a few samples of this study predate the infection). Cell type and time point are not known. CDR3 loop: CASSLGLQNEQFF. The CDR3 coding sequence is TGTGCCAGCAGTCTCGGACTTCAAAATGAGCAGTTCTTC.